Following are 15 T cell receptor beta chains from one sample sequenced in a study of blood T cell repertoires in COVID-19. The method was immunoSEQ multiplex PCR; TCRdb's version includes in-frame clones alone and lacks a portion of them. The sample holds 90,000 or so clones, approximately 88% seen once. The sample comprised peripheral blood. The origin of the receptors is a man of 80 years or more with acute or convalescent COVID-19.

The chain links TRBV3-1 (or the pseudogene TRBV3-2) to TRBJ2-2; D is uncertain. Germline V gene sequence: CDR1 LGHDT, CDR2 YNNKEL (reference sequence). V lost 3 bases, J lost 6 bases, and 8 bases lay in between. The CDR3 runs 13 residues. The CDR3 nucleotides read TGTGCCAGCAGCCAGTCTAATGCCGGGGAGCTGTTTTTT. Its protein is CASSQSNAGELFF.

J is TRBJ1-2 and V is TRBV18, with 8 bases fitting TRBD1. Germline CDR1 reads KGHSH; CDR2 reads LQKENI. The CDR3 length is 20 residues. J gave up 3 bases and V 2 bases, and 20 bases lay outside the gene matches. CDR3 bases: TGTGCCAGCTCACCATCTAAACATCCAGGGGGCCGCATACCAGACTATGGCTACACCTTC. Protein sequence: CASSPSKHPGGRIPDYGYTF.

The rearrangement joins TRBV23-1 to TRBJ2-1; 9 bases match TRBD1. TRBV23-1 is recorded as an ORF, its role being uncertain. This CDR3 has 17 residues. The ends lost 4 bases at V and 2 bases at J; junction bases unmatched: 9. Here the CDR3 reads CASSLLDRGIPYNEQFF. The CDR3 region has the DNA TGCGCCAGCAGTCTCCTAGACAGGGGGATTCCCTACAATGAGCAGTTCTTC.

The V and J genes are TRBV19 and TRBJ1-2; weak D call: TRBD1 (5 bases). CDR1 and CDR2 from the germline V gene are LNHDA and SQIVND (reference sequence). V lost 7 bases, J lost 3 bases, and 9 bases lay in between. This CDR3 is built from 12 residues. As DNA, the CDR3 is TGTGCCAGTAAAATAGGGGACTATGGCTACACCTTC. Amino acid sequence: CASKIGDYGYTF.

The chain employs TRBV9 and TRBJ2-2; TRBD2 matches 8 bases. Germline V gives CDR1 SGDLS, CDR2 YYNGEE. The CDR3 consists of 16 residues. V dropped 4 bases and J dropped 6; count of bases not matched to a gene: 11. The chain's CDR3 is CASSPPGPAGAGELFF. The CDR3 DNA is TGTGCCAGCAGCCCCCCCGGTCCAGCGGGGGCCGGGGAGCTGTTTTTT.

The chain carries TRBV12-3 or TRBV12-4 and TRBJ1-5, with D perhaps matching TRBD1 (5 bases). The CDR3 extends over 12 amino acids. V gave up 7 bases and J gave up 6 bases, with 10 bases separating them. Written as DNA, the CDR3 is TGTGCCAGCACCAGTGGGGCTCAGCCCCAGCATTTT. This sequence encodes CASTSGAQPQHF.

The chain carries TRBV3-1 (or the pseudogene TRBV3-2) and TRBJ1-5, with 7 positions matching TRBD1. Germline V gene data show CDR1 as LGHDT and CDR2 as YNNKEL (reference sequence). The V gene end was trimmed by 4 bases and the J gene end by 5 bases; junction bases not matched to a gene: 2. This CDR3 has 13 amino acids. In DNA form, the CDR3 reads TGTGCCAGCAGCCTAGACAGGGATCAGCCCCAGCATTTT. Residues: CASSLDRDQPQHF.

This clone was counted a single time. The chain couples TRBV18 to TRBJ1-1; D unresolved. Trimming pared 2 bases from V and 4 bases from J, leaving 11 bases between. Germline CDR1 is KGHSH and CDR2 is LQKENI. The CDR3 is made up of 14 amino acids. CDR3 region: CASSPVPGVTEAFF. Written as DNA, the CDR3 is TGTGCCAGCTCACCAGTCCCCGGGGTCACTGAAGCTTTCTTT.

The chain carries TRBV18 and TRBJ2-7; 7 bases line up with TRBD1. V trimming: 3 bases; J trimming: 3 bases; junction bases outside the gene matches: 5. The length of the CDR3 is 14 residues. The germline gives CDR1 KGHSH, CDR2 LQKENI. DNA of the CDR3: TGTGCCAGCTCACCCGGACAGGTGGACTACGAGCAGTACTTC. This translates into CASSPGQVDYEQYF.

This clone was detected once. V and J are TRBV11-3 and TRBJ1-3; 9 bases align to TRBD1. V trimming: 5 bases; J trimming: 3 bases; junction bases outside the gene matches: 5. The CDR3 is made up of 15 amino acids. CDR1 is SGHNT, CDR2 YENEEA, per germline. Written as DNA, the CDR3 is TGTGCCAGCAGCGAGGGACAGGGAAGTGGAAACACCATATATTTT. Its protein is CASSEGQGSGNTIYF.

The CDR3 region has the DNA TGTGCCAGCAGCTTAGCATGGATGGGCCGGGGGAGCTCCTACGAGCAGTACTTC. Encoded protein: CASSLAWMGRGSSYEQYF. The chain combines TRBV7-8 with TRBJ2-7, with D maybe TRBD2 (6 bases). Trimming stripped 0 bases from V and 0 bases from J, with 18 bases between. This CDR3 region has 18 residues. CDR1 and CDR2 (germline): SGHVS, FQNEAQ.

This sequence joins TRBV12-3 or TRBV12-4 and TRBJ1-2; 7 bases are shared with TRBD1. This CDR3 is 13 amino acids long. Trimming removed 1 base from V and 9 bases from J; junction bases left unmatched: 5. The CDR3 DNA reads TGTGCCAGCAGTTTAGTGGGACAGACCAGCTACACCTTC. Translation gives CASSLVGQTSYTF.

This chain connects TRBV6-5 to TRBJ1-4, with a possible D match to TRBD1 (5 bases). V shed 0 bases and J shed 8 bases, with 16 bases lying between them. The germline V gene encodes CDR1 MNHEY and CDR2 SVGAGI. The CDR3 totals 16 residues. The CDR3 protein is CASSYSQGSRREKLFF. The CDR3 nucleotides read TGTGCCAGCAGTTACTCTCAGGGCAGTAGACGGGAAAAACTGTTTTTT.

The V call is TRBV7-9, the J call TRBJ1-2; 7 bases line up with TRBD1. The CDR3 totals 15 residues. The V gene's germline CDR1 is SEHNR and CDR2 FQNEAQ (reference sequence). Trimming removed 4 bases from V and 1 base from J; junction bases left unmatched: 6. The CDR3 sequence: CASSSRTGDNYGYTF. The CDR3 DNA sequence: TGTGCCAGCAGCTCCCGGACAGGCGATAACTATGGCTACACCTTC.

CDR3 sequence: CASSYGTGVSGGYTF. DNA for the CDR3: TGTGCCAGCAGTTACGGCACAGGCGTTTCGGGTGGCTACACCTTC. The rearrangement uses TRBV6-5 and TRBJ1-2; D is possibly TRBD1 (5 bases). Germline V CDR1 and CDR2: MNHEY, SVGAGI. V was clipped by 2 bases and J by 7 bases, with 17 bases between them. The CDR3 length is 15 residues.